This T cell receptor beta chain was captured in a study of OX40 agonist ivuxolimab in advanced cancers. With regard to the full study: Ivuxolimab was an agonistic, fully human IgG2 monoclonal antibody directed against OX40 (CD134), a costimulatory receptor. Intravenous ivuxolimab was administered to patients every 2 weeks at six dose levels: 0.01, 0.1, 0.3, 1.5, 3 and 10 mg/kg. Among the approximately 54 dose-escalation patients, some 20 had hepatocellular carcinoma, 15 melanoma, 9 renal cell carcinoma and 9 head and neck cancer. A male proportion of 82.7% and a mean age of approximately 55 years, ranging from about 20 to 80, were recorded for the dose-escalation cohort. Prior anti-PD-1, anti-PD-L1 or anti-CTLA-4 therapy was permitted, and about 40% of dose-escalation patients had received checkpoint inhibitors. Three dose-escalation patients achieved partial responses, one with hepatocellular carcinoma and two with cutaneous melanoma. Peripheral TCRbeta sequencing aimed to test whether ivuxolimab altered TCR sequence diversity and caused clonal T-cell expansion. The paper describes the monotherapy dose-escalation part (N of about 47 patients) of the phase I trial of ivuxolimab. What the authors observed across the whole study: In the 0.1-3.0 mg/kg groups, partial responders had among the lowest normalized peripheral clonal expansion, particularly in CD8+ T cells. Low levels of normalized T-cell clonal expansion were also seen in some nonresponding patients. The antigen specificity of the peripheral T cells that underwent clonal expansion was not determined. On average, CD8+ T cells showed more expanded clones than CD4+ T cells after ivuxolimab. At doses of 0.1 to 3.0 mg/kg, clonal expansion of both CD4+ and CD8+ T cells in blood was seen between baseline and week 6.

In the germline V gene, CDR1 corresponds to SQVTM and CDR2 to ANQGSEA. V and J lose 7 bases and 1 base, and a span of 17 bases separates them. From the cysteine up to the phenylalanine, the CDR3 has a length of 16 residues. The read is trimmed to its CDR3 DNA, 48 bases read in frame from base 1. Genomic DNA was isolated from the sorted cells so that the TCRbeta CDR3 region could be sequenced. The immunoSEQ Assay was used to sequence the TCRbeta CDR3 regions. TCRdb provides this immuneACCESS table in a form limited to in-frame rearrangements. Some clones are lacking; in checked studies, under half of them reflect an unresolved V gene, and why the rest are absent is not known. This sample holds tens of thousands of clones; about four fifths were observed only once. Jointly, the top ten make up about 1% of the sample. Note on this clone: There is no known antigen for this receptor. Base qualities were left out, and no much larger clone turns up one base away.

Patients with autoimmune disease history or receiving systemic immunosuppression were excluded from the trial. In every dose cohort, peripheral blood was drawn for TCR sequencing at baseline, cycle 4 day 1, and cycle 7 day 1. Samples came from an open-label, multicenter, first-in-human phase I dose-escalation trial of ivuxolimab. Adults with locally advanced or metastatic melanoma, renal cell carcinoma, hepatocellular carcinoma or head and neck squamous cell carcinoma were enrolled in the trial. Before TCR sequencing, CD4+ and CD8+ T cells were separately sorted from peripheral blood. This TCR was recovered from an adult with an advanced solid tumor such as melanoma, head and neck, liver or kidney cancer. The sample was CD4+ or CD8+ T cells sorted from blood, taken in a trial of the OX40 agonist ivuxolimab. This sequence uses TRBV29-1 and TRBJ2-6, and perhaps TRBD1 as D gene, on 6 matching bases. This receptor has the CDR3 CSAIWGDRSGANVLTF. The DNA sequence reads TGCAGCGCCATATGGGGCGACAGGTCTGGGGCCAACGTCCTGACTTTC.